Below are 20 T cell receptor beta chains sequenced from a single sample in a study of blood T cell repertoires in COVID-19 (TCRdb year 2020). Libraries were made using the immunoSEQ multiplex PCR assay. The table was pulled from immuneACCESS by TCRdb, which kept in-frame rearrangements only. Such tables lose some clones; where checked, under half of the loss comes from unresolved V genes, and the rest has no known cause. This sample has more than 150,000 clones in its table, and approximately 90% of those were observed once. The ten largest clones represent 15% of the sample. Sequencing was carried out using peripheral blood. The receptors stem from a woman between 40 and 55 years old with acute or convalescent COVID-19.

The gene calls are TRBV23-1 and TRBJ2-1; perhaps TRBD1 as D (6 bases). TRBV23-1 is an ORF; its function is uncertain. Trimming left V 4 bases short and J 6 bases short, with 19 bases between. The CDR3 contains 16 residues. The chain's CDR3 is CASSPPQGNFLNEQFF. The CDR3 DNA reads as TGCGCCAGCAGTCCACCACAGGGCAATTTTCTCAATGAGCAGTTCTTC.

J is TRBJ1-1 and V is TRBV7-8; D possibly corresponds to TRBD1 (6 bases). This CDR3 is 14 amino acids long. The ends were cut back, 3 bases at V and 0 bases at J, with 8 bases in the middle. CDR1 and CDR2 (germline): SGHVS, FQNEAQ. CDR3 sequence: CASSFKGVNTEAFF. In DNA form, the CDR3 reads TGTGCCAGCAGCTTCAAGGGGGTGAACACTGAAGCTTTCTTT.

This rearrangement joins TRBV2 to TRBJ2-2; 9 bases are shared with TRBD1. Losses at the gene ends were 4 bases for V and 3 bases for J; bases not matched to a gene: 0. Germline V lookup: CDR1 SNHLY, CDR2 FYNNEI. This CDR3 comprises 14 residues. In nucleotides, the CDR3 is TGTGCCAGCAGTGGGGACAGGGACACCGGGGAGCTGTTTTTT. Encoded protein: CASSGDRDTGELFF. The variable domain in full, completed from reference TRBV2 and TRBJ2-2, reads EPEVTQTPSHQVTQMGQEVILRCVPISNHLYFYWYRQILGQKVEFLVSFYNNEISEKSEIFDDQFSVERPDGSNFTLKIRSTKLEDSAMYFCASSGDRDTGELFFGEGSRLTVL.

The V and J genes are TRBV24-1 and TRBJ2-2, with 12 bases aligning to TRBD1. Germline values: CDR1 KGHDR, CDR2 SFDVKD. The V gene end was trimmed by 3 bases and the J gene end by 7 bases; junction bases not matched to a gene: 8. This CDR3 comprises 17 residues. This chain's CDR3 is CATSDPPGQGAIGELFF. CDR3 in DNA: TGTGCCACCAGTGATCCGCCGGGACAGGGGGCAATCGGGGAGCTGTTTTTT.

V gene TRBV24-1 combines with J gene TRBJ2-3, with 7 nucleotides matching TRBD1. Looked up from germline, CDR1 is KGHDR and CDR2 is SFDVKD. The CDR3 length is 17 residues. V was pared by 0 bases and J by 2 bases, with 7 bases of the junction left unmatched. The CDR3 sequence is CATSDLDPTGTTDTQYF. Written as DNA, the CDR3 is TGTGCCACCAGTGATTTGGATCCGACAGGGACCACAGATACGCAGTATTTT.

The chain employs TRBV4-2 and TRBJ1-1; no firm D call. The CDR3 totals 14 residues. V was pared by 1 base and J by 1 base, with 7 bases between. Per the germline V gene, CDR1 is LGHNA and CDR2 is YNFKEQ. The CDR3 bases are TGTGCCAGCAGCCAAGGTGTAGAGAACACTGAAGCTTTCTTT. Encoded protein: CASSQGVENTEAFF.

V gene TRBV19 combines with J gene TRBJ2-3, with 10 bases aligning to TRBD1. The CDR3 consists of 16 residues. Trimming cost V 5 bases and J 3 bases; bases outside gene matches: 8. Germline V gene lookup returns CDR1 LNHDA and CDR2 SQIVND (reference sequence). Here the CDR3 DNA reads TGTGCCAGTAGTGTTGCCGGGACAGGGGTAACAGATACGCAGTATTTT. It encodes CASSVAGTGVTDTQYF.

The chain is built from TRBV7-8 and TRBJ1-5, with 9 bases aligning to TRBD1. V dropped 4 bases and J dropped 7; count of bases not matched to a gene: 8. The CDR3 runs to 15 residues. Germline CDR1 reads SGHVS; CDR2 reads FQNEAQ. As DNA, the CDR3 is TGTGCCAGCAGCTCCATGGGACAGGGCTGGCAGCCCCAGCATTTT. Translated: CASSSMGQGWQPQHF.

A single count supports this clone. CDR3 sequence reads: CAWSGGTRTRTDTQYF. In DNA form, the CDR3 reads TGTGCCTGGAGTGGGGGGACACGTACCCGCACAGATACGCAGTATTTT. This rearrangement joins TRBV30 to TRBJ2-3; tentatively, D is TRBD1 (6 bases). This CDR3 is 16 amino acids long. Germline CDR1 GTSNPN, CDR2 SVGIG (reference sequence). The ends were cut back, 1 base at V and 1 base at J, with 15 bases in the middle.

The chain joins TRBV25-1 to TRBJ1-1; D is perhaps TRBD1 (5 bases). The V and J ends lost 7 bases and 1 base respectively, with 13 bases between them. CDR1 MGHDK and CDR2 SYGVNS come from the germline V gene. CDR3 size: 14 residues. The CDR3 here is CASKRDTGNTEAFF. The DNA of the CDR3 is TGTGCCAGCAAGCGGGATACAGGGAACACTGAAGCTTTCTTT.

The chain employs TRBV7-6 and TRBJ2-2; weak D call: TRBD1 (6 bases). The CDR3 has 17 amino acids. CDR1 SGHVS and CDR2 FNYEAQ come from the germline V gene. V lost 0 bases and J 3 bases, leaving 14 bases between the germline ends. The DNA for the CDR3 is TGTGCCAGCAGCTTAGCGCTGAACAGGGCGTACACCGGGGAGCTGTTTTTT. Translating gives CASSLALNRAYTGELFF. Full variable domain (remainder filled in from reference TRBV7-6 and TRBJ2-2): GAGVSQSPRYKVTKRGQDVALRCDPISGHVSLYWYRQALGQGPEFLTYFNYEAQQDKSGLPNDRFSAERPEGSISTLTIQRTEQRDSAMYRCASSLALNRAYTGELFFGEGSRLTVL.

The V and J genes are TRBV4-1 and TRBJ2-7, with TRBD2 matching over 12 bases. Trimming removed 6 bases from V and 5 bases from J; junction bases left unmatched: 8. Germline V gives CDR1 MGHRA, CDR2 YSYEKL. This CDR3 spans 15 amino acids. The CDR3 reads CASSQLAGGSHEQYF. The CDR3 DNA reads as TGCGCCAGCAGTCAACTAGCGGGGGGTTCCCACGAGCAGTACTTC.

This chain uses TRBV4-1 with TRBJ2-2; TRBD1 matches at 11 bases. The germline V gene has CDR1 MGHRA and CDR2 YSYEKL. The CDR3 extends over 16 amino acids. V was clipped by 2 bases and J by 3 bases; unmatched bases: 2. The chain's CDR3 is CASSQMGQGDTGELFF. The CDR3 DNA follows: TGCGCCAGCAGCCAAATGGGACAGGGGGACACCGGGGAGCTGTTTTTT.

The chain links TRBV7-8 to TRBJ2-1; 9 bases are shared with TRBD1. The CDR3 runs to 19 residues. CDR1 is SGHVS and CDR2 is FQNEAQ in the germline V gene. J gave up 2 bases and V 0 bases, and 11 bases lay outside the gene matches. CDR3 protein: CASSLARQGGTTTYNEQFF. Here the CDR3 DNA reads TGTGCCAGCAGCTTAGCGCGACAGGGGGGGACAACTACCTACAATGAGCAGTTCTTC.

V gene TRBV9 combines with J gene TRBJ1-1; TRBD1 matches at 7 bases. The CDR3 has 13 amino acids. Germline CDR1 and CDR2: SGDLS and YYNGEE. V dropped 4 bases and J dropped 5; count of bases not matched to a gene: 5. CDR3 sequence: CASSSGGWTEAFF. CDR3 DNA sequence: TGTGCCAGCAGCTCAGGGGGATGGACTGAAGCTTTCTTT.

The rearrangement uses TRBV18 and TRBJ1-4; maybe TRBD1 (5 bases). Per germline, CDR1 KGHSH and CDR2 LQKENI. The CDR3 sequence is 16 residues long. Trimming stripped 6 bases from V and 0 bases from J, with 14 bases between. CDR3 sequence: CASSRDRVATNEKLFF. CDR3 in DNA: TGTGCCAGCTCGCGAGACAGAGTTGCAACTAATGAAAAACTGTTTTTT.

This clone has just one count. The rearrangement links TRBV2 to TRBJ2-1; TRBD1 agrees at 12 bases. Trimming at V came to 8 bases and at J to 5 bases, leaving 4 bases not matched to a gene. The CDR3 spans 14 residues. Looked up from germline, CDR1 is SNHLY and CDR2 is FYNNEI. DNA of the CDR3: TGTGCCAGCGAGGGACAGGGGGCGAACAATGAGCAGTTCTTC. It specifies CASEGQGANNEQFF.

The chain employs TRBV5-6 and TRBJ2-6; 7 bases align to TRBD1. With 6 bases clipped from V and 0 bases from J, the junction kept 9 bases outside the gene matches. CDR1 and CDR2 (germline): SGHDT, YYEEEE. This CDR3 contains 17 residues. CDR3 loop: CASNRGLYLSGANVLTF. CDR3 nucleotides: TGTGCCAGCAACAGGGGTCTGTATCTCTCTGGGGCCAACGTCCTGACTTTC.

This chain uses TRBV11-2 with TRBJ1-3; D may be TRBD1 (5 bases). Germline V gene lookup returns CDR1 SGHAT and CDR2 FQNNGV. The CDR3 has 14 residues. Trimming pared 3 bases from V and 0 bases from J, leaving 6 bases between. The CDR3 sequence: CASSFDSSGNTIYF. The CDR3 nucleotides read TGTGCCAGCAGCTTTGACAGCTCTGGAAACACCATATATTTT.

The chain combines TRBV3-1 (or the pseudogene TRBV3-2) with TRBJ2-1, with 11 bases lining up with TRBD2. J gave up 12 bases and V 4 bases, and 2 bases lay outside the gene matches. The CDR3 covers 12 residues. The germline CDR1 and CDR2 sequences are LGHDT and YNNKEL (reference sequence). The CDR3 sequence is CASSLAGGVQFF. The CDR3 DNA sequence: TGTGCCAGCAGCCTAGCGGGGGGGGTGCAGTTCTTC.